This T cell receptor (beta chain) was captured by sequencing in a study of regulatory T cells in long-lasting Graves disease. Study outcomes and limitations: A greater number of public clonotypes (about 3,000) was shared by persistent patients than by new patients (about 890).

There are a few counts of this clonotype. What it recognizes is unknown. Sequencing libraries for TCR beta were prepared with iRepertoire HTBI primers and Arm-PCR of CDR3 regions. TCRdb reprocessed the multiplex PCR reads via MiXCR and lists one record per CDR3 protein. The sample contains around 480,000 distinct CDR3 sequences, roughly 15% of which appear only once. Sample time point: newly diagnosed GD, antithyroid drugs for less than 3 months. The TCR library used RNA extracted from PBMCs. V lost 0 bases and J 1 base, leaving 9 bases between the germline ends. CDR1 is SGHDT, CDR2 YYEEEE, per germline. This CDR3 has 15 amino acids. These data also featured in a second study, about T cells in Graves' hyperthyroidism and ophthalmopathy.

This TCR was recovered from a man aged 35 to 55 with Graves disease. The chain is built from TRBV5-6 and TRBJ2-3; D unclear. The sample consisted of peripheral blood mononuclear cells (PBMCs), taken at new diagnosis, from a patient treated with antithyroid drugs. The chain's CDR3 is CASSLVSGRTDTQYF. In DNA form, the CDR3 reads TGTGCCAGCAGCTTGGTTTCCGGACGCACAGATACGCAGTATTTT.